The clone carrying this T cell receptor (beta chain) has ten or more counts. Its antigen remains unidentified. The data were obtained in a study of T cell repertoires in cytomegalovirus infection. Study-wide background: Matching HLA type, along with CMV infection, was indicated by public TCR beta signatures.

Study-level results: Clonotypes of TCR beta that were HLA-C-restricted and CMV-specific dominated the ex vivo response.

Germline V gene lookup returns CDR1 MNHEY and CDR2 SMNVEV (reference sequence). This CDR3 comprises 15 residues. V was pared by 5 bases and J by 6 bases, with 16 bases between. TCRdb recomputed calls from the reads with MiXCR, one row per CDR3 protein. This sample has more than 150,000 distinct CDR3 sequences, with roughly a fifth found just once. Sequences were obtained from PBMCs. V gene TRBV27 combines with J gene TRBJ2-2, with D possibly called TRBD1 or TRBD2 (5 bases each). This clonotype was sampled from a human donor in good health (CMV status not recorded). Some clones in this sample may be carry-over from other donors' samples. The CDR3 spells CASSTRSRGPGELFF. CDR3 nucleotides: TGTGCCAGCAGTACCCGATCAAGGGGACCCGGGGAGCTGTTTTTT.